One sample yielded the 8 T cell receptor beta chains listed below, sequenced in a study of CD8 T cells in ankylosing spondylitis. TCRdb passed the 5' RACE reads through MiXCR, listing each CDR3 protein once. The sample carries just over 300,000 distinct CDR3 sequences, roughly 20% recorded once. The sequenced material came from blood, either unsorted or a sorted T cell fraction (not recorded which). All receptors derive from a female donor with ankylosing spondylitis or in good health (not recorded which).

The chain combines TRBV4-3 with TRBJ2-3; D is ambiguous. V was clipped by 1 base and J by 3 bases, with 8 bases between them. CDR1 and CDR2 (germline): LGHNA, YSLEER. The CDR3 loop spans 14 amino acids. CDR3 sequence: CASSQAAKTDTQYF. The CDR3 DNA reads TGCGCCAGCAGCCAAGCGGCCAAAACAGATACGCAGTATTTT.

This chain links TRBV10-3 with TRBJ1-1; TRBD1 aligns across 9 bases. The CDR3 runs 14 residues. The V segment lost 7 bases and the J segment 4 bases; nucleotides outside the gene matches: 7. Looked up from germline, CDR1 is ENHRY and CDR2 is SYGVKD. CDR3 region: CAITPGQGLTEAFF. The CDR3 DNA is TGTGCCATCACTCCGGGACAGGGACTCACTGAAGCTTTCTTT.

V is TRBV6-2 or TRBV6-3 and J is TRBJ2-4; D remains unclear. Trimming took 6 bases from V and 2 from J, leaving 14 bases between them. The CDR3 extends over 15 amino acids. Germline V gene data show CDR1 as MNHEY and CDR2 as SVGEGT. CDR3 bases: TGTGCCAGCAGCCCTCCCCCGAGGACCAAAAACATTCAGTACTTC. This sequence encodes CASSPPPRTKNIQYF.

The rearrangement links TRBV5-4 to TRBJ2-7; 8 nucleotides align to TRBD1. This CDR3 is built from 15 residues. Losses at the gene ends were 4 bases for V and 7 bases for J; bases not matched to a gene: 13. Germline V gene data show CDR1 as SGHNT and CDR2 as YYREEE (reference sequence). CDR3 sequence (DNA): TGTGCCAGCAGCCCGGACCCCAGGGGGCTCGGTGAGCAGTACTTC. This codes for CASSPDPRGLGEQYF.

In this sample, this clonotype turned up many times. The chain joins TRBV4-2 to TRBJ2-7, with D tentatively TRBD1 (6 bases). V was shortened by 2 bases and J by 4 bases, with 12 bases between the two germline ends. The CDR3 is 14 residues long. Looked up from germline, CDR1 is LGHNA and CDR2 is YNFKEQ. The CDR3 loop is CASSQFRGPYEQYF. CDR3 coding DNA: TGTGCCAGCAGCCAATTCAGGGGACCTTACGAGCAGTACTTC.

This clonotype turned up a few times. CDR3 bases: TGTGCCAGCAGCGCGTTCGGGGATCGAGATACGCAGTATTTT. Its translation is CASSAFGDRDTQYF. J is TRBJ2-3 and V is TRBV5-5; perhaps TRBD2 as D (5 bases). V lost 4 bases, J lost 5 bases, and 14 bases lay in between. Germline values: CDR1 SGHKS, CDR2 YYEKEE (reference sequence). This CDR3 spans 14 amino acids.

V and J are TRBV2 and TRBJ2-2; possibly TRBD2 for D (6 bases). In germline, CDR1 is SNHLY, CDR2 FYNNEI. Trimming left V 8 bases short and J 5 bases short, with 15 bases between. The CDR3 is 14 residues long. The CDR3 DNA sequence: TGTGCCAGCCGACTAGGATGGGGGACCGGGGAGCTGTTTTTT. Amino acids: CASRLGWGTGELFF.

The V gene is TRBV27, the J gene TRBJ2-5, with D uncertain. The CDR3 totals 13 residues. Germline assignment: CDR1 MNHEY and CDR2 SMNVEV (reference sequence). Trimming took off 3 bases at V and 7 bases at J, with 12 bases between the two ends. The CDR3 is CASSFAFSGTQYF. The CDR3 bases are TGTGCCAGCAGTTTTGCCTTCTCCGGGACCCAGTACTTC.